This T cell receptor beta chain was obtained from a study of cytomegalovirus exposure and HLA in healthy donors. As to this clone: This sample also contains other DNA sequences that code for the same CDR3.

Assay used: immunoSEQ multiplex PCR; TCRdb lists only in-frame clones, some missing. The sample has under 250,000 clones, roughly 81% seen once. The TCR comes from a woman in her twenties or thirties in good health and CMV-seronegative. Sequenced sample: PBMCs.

CDR3: CASSRDRGSYEQYF. CDR3 DNA: TGCGCCAGCAGCCGGGACAGGGGTAGCTACGAGCAGTACTTC. The rearrangement joins TRBV4-1 to TRBJ2-7, with 10 bases fitting TRBD1. The CDR3 has 14 amino acids. The V segment lost 4 bases and the J segment 3 bases; nucleotides outside the gene matches: 3. Germline CDR1 and CDR2: MGHRA and YSYEKL.